This T cell receptor beta chain was observed in a study of response to subunit inactivated influenza vaccine. Whole-study findings and limits: Seasonal influenza vaccination, on each occasion, was suggested by the authors to recruit few new T cells.

In regard to this clonotype: The antigen remains unidentified.

This CDR3 comprises 13 residues. Germline CDR1 and CDR2: SGHTA and FQGNSA. Trimming took 3 bases from V and 4 from J, leaving 7 bases between them. In TCRdb, the RT-PCR reads were re-called with MiXCR into one record per CDR3 protein. The table lists some 600,000 distinct CDR3 sequences, 11% to 15% of them singletons. The chain links TRBV7-2 to TRBJ1-5, with no clear D. Source: PBMCs from blood, taken roughly 15 days before vaccination. The receptor was derived from a man in his forties or fifties who received an inactivated influenza vaccine. DNA for the CDR3: TGTGCCAGCAGCTTTTGGGCAAATCAGCCCCAGCATTTT. Encoded protein: CASSFWANQPQHF.